What follows are 26 T cell receptor beta chains derived from one specimen sequenced in a study of T cells in Graves' hyperthyroidism and ophthalmopathy. RNA transcripts served as the template for amplifying TCR beta CDR3 regions. First-round RT-PCR with HTBI primers amplified the TCR CDR3 region. TCRdb reanalysed the multiplex PCR reads using MiXCR and keeps one entry per CDR3 protein. Here the sample spans nearly 600,000 distinct CDR3 sequences, approximately 15% being singletons. Sequenced: blood. Source of these receptors: a young woman with Graves' hyperthyroidism that later progressed to Graves' ophthalmopathy.

This clonotype was observed at least ten times. The chain uses TRBV19 and TRBJ1-1; perhaps TRBD1 as D (5 bases). Germline V gene sequence: CDR1 LNHDA, CDR2 SQIVND (reference sequence). The ends were cut back, 5 bases at V and 4 bases at J, with 11 bases in the middle. CDR3 length equals 13 residues. The CDR3: CASSALRATEAFF. The CDR3 coding sequence is TGTGCCAGTAGTGCACTCAGGGCCACTGAAGCTTTCTTT.

This clonotype has a count of ten or more. This chain uses TRBV20-1 with TRBJ1-1; the D is unclear. Germline lookup yields CDR1 DFQATT and CDR2 SNEGSKA (reference sequence). V was pared by 3 bases and J by 0 bases, with 8 bases between. The CDR3 consists of 13 residues. CDR3 DNA: TGCAGTGCTAGGGTCCTTCTGAACACTGAAGCTTTCTTT. Protein sequence: CSARVLLNTEAFF.

This clonotype has a count of ten or more. The DNA of the CDR3 is TGTGCCAGCAGCCCTACCCCGGGACAGGGGGCGCGGGAGCAGTACTTC. It codes for CASSPTPGQGAREQYF. V and J are TRBV28 and TRBJ2-7; 12 bases agree with TRBD1. J was trimmed by 7 bases and V by 6 bases; bases with no gene match: 13. CDR3 length: 16 residues. The germline V gene encodes CDR1 MDHEN and CDR2 SYDVKM.

This clonotype was seen a few times. This chain connects TRBV18 to TRBJ1-3, with D unresolved. V lost 2 bases, J lost 0 bases, and 11 bases lay in between. The CDR3 spans 16 residues. Germline CDR1 KGHSH, CDR2 LQKENI. The CDR3 is CASSPTSVISGNTIYF. The CDR3 region has the DNA TGTGCCAGCTCACCAACATCAGTGATCTCTGGAAACACCATATATTTT.

This clonotype has more than one count but fewer than ten. This chain links TRBV5-8 with TRBJ2-7; D unclear. With 3 bases removed from V and 4 bases from J, the gap between germline ends came to 20 bases. The germline CDR1 and CDR2 sequences are SGHTS and YDEGEE. This CDR3 contains 16 residues. CDR3 nucleotide sequence: TGTGCCAGCAGCTCGATACTGGGAAGGCGAGTATACGAGCAGTACTTC. It yields the protein CASSSILGRRVYEQYF.

The rearrangement joins TRBV7-2 to TRBJ1-3; no definite D call. CDR1 is SGHTA, CDR2 FQGNSA, per germline. The CDR3 has 15 residues. The V and J ends lost 5 bases and 1 base respectively, with 12 bases between them. CDR3 sequence (DNA): TGTGCCAGCAGCCCGCGATTAGCATCTGGAAACACCATATATTTT. Protein product: CASSPRLASGNTIYF.

This clonotype was counted many times. The chain is built from TRBV10-3 and TRBJ2-1; 12 nucleotides align to TRBD2. The CDR3 has 16 residues. CDR1 is ENHRY and CDR2 is SYGVKD in the germline V gene. V lost 0 bases, J lost 7 bases, and 4 bases stayed unmatched. This CDR3 is CAISESGTSGSNEQFF. Here the CDR3 DNA reads TGTGCCATCAGTGAGTCCGGGACTAGCGGGTCGAATGAGCAGTTCTTC.

This clonotype was counted many times. J is TRBJ1-4 and V is TRBV6-1; possible D gene TRBD1, 5 bases. V lost 6 bases, J lost 4 bases, and 12 bases lay in between. The CDR3 is made up of 14 amino acids. The germline V gene encodes CDR1 MNHNS and CDR2 SASEGT. The CDR3 nucleotides are TGTGCCAGCAGACTGGGACGGCTTAATGAAAAACTGTTTTTT. It encodes CASRLGRLNEKLFF.

This clonotype was seen repeatedly, ten times or more. The rearrangement joins TRBV27 to TRBJ2-7; 7 positions agree with TRBD2. This CDR3 region has 12 residues. V gave up 11 bases and J gave up 2 bases; unmatched junction bases: 6. CDR1 MNHEY and CDR2 SMNVEV come from the germline V gene (reference sequence). CDR3 nucleotide sequence: TGTGCCGGGGGGGGGGTAGCCTACGAGCAGTACTTC. Translated: CAGGGVAYEQYF.

The J gene is TRBJ1-2, the V gene TRBV10-3; possibly TRBD1 for D (6 bases). Trimming removed 8 bases from V and 3 bases from J, with 13 bases in between. This CDR3 is built from 13 residues. The germline CDR1 and CDR2 sequences are ENHRY and SYGVKD. The DNA of the CDR3 is TGTGCCATCCTAGACGGGGGCTACTATGGCTACACCTTC. Translation gives CAILDGGYYGYTF.

This clonotype was detected ten times or more. The genes are TRBV7-3 and TRBJ2-3; D is possibly TRBD2 (5 bases). CDR3 length: 14 amino acids. The V gene lost 2 bases and the J gene lost 5 bases, with 11 bases spanning the gap. The V gene's germline CDR1 is SGHTA and CDR2 FQGTGA. The CDR3 DNA follows: TGTGCCAGCAGCTTAGTGGGAGCCGGAGATACGCAGTATTTT. This codes for CASSLVGAGDTQYF.

The sample holds many counts of this clonotype. The genes are TRBV7-9 and TRBJ2-5, with TRBD2 identical over 11 bases. Germline CDR1 is SEHNR and CDR2 is FQNEAQ (reference sequence). This CDR3 is built from 16 residues. V was pared by 5 bases and J by 5 bases, with 10 bases of the junction left unmatched. The CDR3 coding sequence is TGTGCCAGCAGCACCCTACTAGCGGGAGAAAGTGAGACCCAGTACTTC. Translating it yields CASSTLLAGESETQYF.

This clonotype was seen ten or more times. J is TRBJ2-6 and V is TRBV12-3 or TRBV12-4, with TRBD1 matching over 7 bases. Trimming removed 2 bases from V and 4 bases from J; junction bases left unmatched: 5. The CDR3 has 16 residues. CDR3 sequence reads: CASSLLTGLGANVLTF. CDR3 sequence (DNA): TGTGCCAGCAGTTTATTGACAGGGTTAGGGGCCAACGTCCTGACTTTC.

V usage is TRBV5-4 and J usage is TRBJ1-2; a possible D gene is TRBD1 (5 bases). CDR3 length: 14 amino acids. Trimming stripped 4 bases from V and 4 bases from J, with 14 bases between. Per germline, CDR1 SGHNT and CDR2 YYREEE (reference sequence). CDR3 coding DNA: TGTGCCAGCAGCAATTTGGGGGGTGGCTATGGCTACACCTTC. It encodes CASSNLGGGYGYTF.

This clonotype was observed at least ten times. This sequence joins TRBV11-2 and TRBJ1-4; D is undetermined. V was trimmed by 8 bases and J by 2 bases, leaving 15 bases between them. CDR3 length: 15 residues. Germline V CDR1 and CDR2: SGHAT, FQNNGV. The CDR3 reads CASLPSGETNEKLFF. The CDR3, as DNA: TGTGCCAGCCTCCCTTCCGGGGAGACTAATGAAAAACTGTTTTTT.

This clonotype was counted at least ten times. The rearrangement joins TRBV6-1 to TRBJ2-1, with D maybe TRBD1 (7 bases). The CDR3 totals 16 residues. CDR1 and CDR2 from the germline V gene are MNHNS and SASEGT. Trimming cost V 3 bases and J 3 bases, with 15 bases left between them. CDR3 loop: CASSDAGTDVYNEQFF. The DNA for the CDR3 is TGTGCCAGCAGTGATGCGGGGACAGATGTCTACAATGAGCAGTTCTTC.

CDR3 protein: CASSPGQGRTGGTEAFF. The CDR3 coding sequence is TGTGCCAGCAGCCCGGGACAGGGGAGAACGGGTGGCACTGAAGCTTTCTTT. The rearrangement links TRBV7-3 to TRBJ1-1; TRBD1 matches at 10 bases. CDR1 is SGHTA, CDR2 FQGTGA, per germline. V was pared by 5 bases and J by 4 bases, with 13 bases of the junction left unmatched. CDR3 length equals 17 residues.

To note about this clonotype: Compared with germline, one end of the junction differs, possibly owing to a read error. This chain uses TRBV6-1 with TRBJ1-2, with D maybe TRBD1 (6 bases). The CDR3 runs to 13 residues. The V gene's germline CDR1 is MNHNS and CDR2 SASEGT. This CDR3 is CASSPTGNYGCTF. DNA for the CDR3: TGTGCCAGCAGTCCGACAGGAAACTATGGCTGCACCTTC.

The sample holds a few counts of this clonotype. The CDR3 sequence: CASSLARGANEKLFF. The CDR3 bases are TGTGCCAGTAGCCTCGCGAGGGGGGCTAATGAAAAACTGTTTTTT. The chain links TRBV19 to TRBJ1-4; weak D call: TRBD1 (6 bases). CDR1 LNHDA and CDR2 SQIVND come from the germline V gene (reference sequence). Deletions cut 6 bases from V and 3 bases from J, with 14 bases between. The CDR3 loop spans 15 amino acids.

With regard to this clonotype: A read error is possible here, since a much larger clone lies one base away. The chain combines TRBV6-2 or TRBV6-3 with TRBJ2-7; the D gene is possibly TRBD2 (6 bases). The CDR3 sequence is 14 residues long. Germline assignment: CDR1 MNHEY and CDR2 SVGEGT. Between the trimmed V and J ends, which lost 8 bases and 3 bases, there was a span of 17 bases. The CDR3: CASSTSWGIYEQYF. CDR3 DNA sequence: TGTGCCAGCTCCACTAGCTGGGGGATCTACGAGCAGTACTTC.

The chain has TRBV11-2 and TRBJ2-5; 14 nucleotides match TRBD2. Germline assignment: CDR1 SGHAT and CDR2 FQNNGV. The CDR3 is 16 amino acids. Trimming cost V 5 bases and J 5 bases; bases outside gene matches: 7. The CDR3 DNA sequence: TGTGCCAGCAGCCCCGGGACTAGCGGGAGAGTTGAGACCCAGTACTTC. Encoded protein: CASSPGTSGRVETQYF. Looking up the rest from reference TRBV11-2 and TRBJ2-5 gives the full variable domain: EAGVAQSPRYKIIEKRQSVAFWCNPISGHATLYWYQQILGQGPKLLIQFQNNGVVDDSQLPKDRFSAERLKGVDSTLKIQPAKLEDSAVYLCASSPGTSGRVETQYFGPGTRLLVL.

V usage is TRBV6-1 and J usage is TRBJ2-6; D is tentatively TRBD1 or TRBD2 (5 bases each). The CDR3 covers 15 residues. V was clipped by 6 bases and J by 2 bases, with 11 bases between them. Germline V gene data show CDR1 as MNHNS and CDR2 as SASEGT. The CDR3 here is CASRDLGAGANVLTF. The CDR3 DNA reads as TGTGCCAGCAGGGACCTGGGGGCTGGGGCCAACGTCCTGACTTTC.

This clonotype was detected ten times or more. The chain recombines TRBV9 with TRBJ2-3, with TRBD2 identical over 8 bases. Trimming took 1 base from V and 5 from J; bases not matched to a gene: 6. Germline values: CDR1 SGDLS, CDR2 YYNGEE. This CDR3 is 15 amino acids long. The CDR3 nucleotides are TGTGCCAGCAGCGTAAGAGCGGGAGTCGGAGATACGCAGTATTTT. Its protein product is CASSVRAGVGDTQYF.

The table lists this clonotype with many counts. This chain connects TRBV30 to TRBJ2-1, with no clear D. There are 11 residues in the CDR3. V gave up 1 base and J gave up 9 bases, with 7 bases separating them. CDR1 is GTSNPN and CDR2 is SVGIG in the germline V gene (reference sequence). The CDR3 protein is CAWSEVGEQFF. Here the CDR3 DNA reads TGTGCCTGGAGTGAGGTGGGTGAGCAGTTCTTC.

There are many counts of this clonotype. This chain uses TRBV11-3 with TRBJ2-3; 12 positions match TRBD1. CDR1 and CDR2 from the germline V gene are SGHNT and YENEEA. V was pared by 4 bases and J by 2 bases, with 7 bases of the junction left unmatched. The CDR3 sequence is 17 residues long. The CDR3 DNA sequence: TGTGCCAGCAGCTCCGGGACAGGGGGCACTGTCACAGATACGCAGTATTTT. Its translation: CASSSGTGGTVTDTQYF.

The V and J genes are TRBV11-3 and TRBJ2-3; 11 nucleotides match TRBD2. J was trimmed by 7 bases and V by 2 bases; bases with no gene match: 26. Germline V CDR1 and CDR2: SGHNT, YENEEA. There are 22 residues in the CDR3. CDR3 coding DNA: TGTGCCAGCAGCTTAACCCTTCGATGGATAGCGGGAGGGTCACACCTCGGGAATACGCAGTATTTT. Protein product: CASSLTLRWIAGGSHLGNTQYF.